One and the same sample provided the 14 T cell receptor beta chains below, sequenced in a study of CD8+CD57+ T cells in acquired aplastic anemia. All patients picked for sequencing had shown, by flow cytometry, an expansion of CD8+CD57+ cells. Genomic DNA was employed as the template in profiling TCR beta VDJ and CDR3. TCRdb processed the reads anew with MiXCR; each CDR3 protein has one entry. Of about 180,000 distinct CDR3 sequences listed, less than 50% are singletons. Sequenced material: sorted CD4+, CD8+, or CD8+CD57+ T cells (not recorded which) from PBMCs. Receptor source: a human donor with aplastic anemia.

Note on this clonotype: A much larger clone differs from this one at a single base, so this may be a read error. V and J are TRBV11-2 and TRBJ1-1, with TRBD1 matching over 7 bases. The J segment lost 0 bases and the V segment lost 3 bases, leaving 4 bases of the junction unmatched. In germline, CDR1 is SGHAT, CDR2 FQNNGV. This CDR3 has 15 residues. The CDR3 DNA reads as TGTGCCAGCAGCTTCCAGGGGACAGTGAACACTGAAGCTTTCTTT. Encoded protein: CASSFQGTVNTEAFF.

This clonotype occurred many times. The chain carries TRBV6-1 and TRBJ1-2, with D possibly being TRBD1 (6 bases). Trimming stripped 10 bases from V and 2 bases from J, with 17 bases between. Looked up from germline, CDR1 is MNHNS and CDR2 is SASEGT. The CDR3 has 14 amino acids. The CDR3 here is CATQPRGGNYGYTF. The CDR3, as DNA: TGTGCCACTCAGCCCCGCGGGGGCAACTATGGCTACACCTTC.

This clonotype has only a few counts. The V and J genes are TRBV10-3 and TRBJ1-3; D uncertain. V dropped 6 bases and J dropped 2 bases, with 8 bases sitting between them. Germline lookup yields CDR1 ENHRY and CDR2 SYGVKD. This CDR3 has 13 residues. The CDR3 bases are TGTGCCATCAGCAGGATCGCTGGAAACACCATATATTTT. Amino acid sequence: CAISRIAGNTIYF.

This clonotype was observed at least ten times. The V call is TRBV7-1, the J call TRBJ2-3; 13 positions match TRBD2. TRBV7-1 is an ORF, and what it does is uncertain. CDR3 length: 19 residues. Unmatched junction bases numbered 8, after V lost 2 bases and J lost 0 bases. CDR3 sequence: CASSSIVLAGGSSTDTQYF. DNA for the CDR3: TGTGCCAGCAGCTCAATCGTACTAGCGGGAGGGTCTAGCACAGATACGCAGTATTTT.

This clonotype was recorded at least ten times. V gene TRBV6-5 combines with J gene TRBJ2-1; D is perhaps TRBD2 (7 bases). Looked up from germline, CDR1 is MNHEY and CDR2 is SVGAGI. Trimming removed 10 bases from V and 9 bases from J, with 16 bases in between. The CDR3 is 12 amino acids. CDR3 protein: CATRTAGREQFF. As DNA, the CDR3 is TGTGCCACCCGGACAGCGGGGCGTGAGCAGTTCTTC.

This clonotype has more than one count but fewer than ten. The rearrangement uses TRBV20-1 and TRBJ1-2, with 7 bases matching TRBD1. Unmatched junction bases numbered 1, after V lost 6 bases and J lost 3 bases. The CDR3 loop spans 11 amino acids. Germline CDR1 and CDR2: DFQATT and SNEGSKA (reference sequence). In DNA, the CDR3 is TGCAGTGCGGGGACAGACTATGGCTACACCTTC. It encodes CSAGTDYGYTF.

This clonotype was seen only a few times. This chain uses TRBV6-1 with TRBJ2-5; 10 bases map to TRBD1. V lost 4 bases to trimming and J lost 3 bases; unmatched junction nucleotides: 8. This CDR3 has 16 amino acids. CDR1 MNHNS and CDR2 SASEGT come from the germline V gene. The CDR3 region is CASSGGQGVREETQYF. The CDR3 coding sequence is TGTGCCAGCAGTGGCGGACAGGGGGTGAGGGAAGAGACCCAGTACTTC.

This clonotype was recorded a few times. The CDR3 loop reads CAISDGGVTGELFF. Written as DNA, the CDR3 is TGTGCCATCAGTGATGGGGGCGTTACCGGGGAGCTGTTTTTT. The V call is TRBV10-3, the J call TRBJ2-2; possible D gene TRBD1, 6 bases. CDR1 is ENHRY and CDR2 is SYGVKD in the germline V gene. The CDR3 contains 14 residues. V lost 3 bases and J lost 5, with 10 bases in between.

This clonotype was seen a single time. The rearrangement uses TRBV10-1 and TRBJ1-6; 7 positions agree with TRBD1. The CDR3 is 18 amino acids. Trimming removed 9 bases from V and 5 bases from J; junction bases left unmatched: 19. Germline V CDR1 and CDR2: WNHNN, SYGVQD (reference sequence). The CDR3 loop reads CARPRDSQSCINNSPLHF. The CDR3 region has the DNA TGCGCCAGACCGAGGGACAGCCAATCCTGCATTAATAATTCACCCCTCCACTTT.

In its sample, this clonotype was seen once. The CDR3 bases are TGCGCCAGCAGTACAGGGATGTACGAGCAGTACTTC. It codes for CASSTGMYEQYF. The chain uses TRBV10-1 and TRBJ2-7; possible D gene TRBD1, 6 bases. CDR3 length: 12 residues. Germline V CDR1 and CDR2: WNHNN, SYGVQD (reference sequence). V was trimmed by 5 bases and J by 4 bases, leaving 9 bases between them.

The chain has TRBV2 and TRBJ2-3, with 7 bases that match TRBD2. V was clipped by 7 bases and J by 3 bases; unmatched bases: 10. The V gene's germline CDR1 is SNHLY and CDR2 FYNNEI. The CDR3 consists of 15 residues. Here the CDR3 reads CASTAGVGSTDTQYF. CDR3 sequence (DNA): TGTGCCAGCACGGCGGGGGTGGGTAGTACAGATACGCAGTATTTT.

This clonotype has at least ten counts. This chain links TRBV29-1 with TRBJ1-2; possibly TRBD1 for D (6 bases). Between the trimmed V and J ends, which lost 0 bases and 4 bases, there was a span of 12 bases. The CDR3 length is 14 residues. CDR1 SQVTM and CDR2 ANQGSEA come from the germline V gene. The CDR3 loop reads CSVEDRGQIYGYTF. The DNA for the CDR3 is TGCAGCGTTGAAGATAGGGGACAAATCTATGGCTACACCTTC.

In this sample, this clonotype turned up once. The junction departs from germline at one end; a sequencing error may be responsible. The chain has TRBV7-7 and TRBJ2-3; D remains unclear. The CDR3 is made up of 14 amino acids. Looked up from germline, CDR1 is SSHAT and CDR2 is FNYEAQ (reference sequence). Written as DNA, the CDR3 is TGTGCTAGCAGCTTATTGCAGGACACAGATACGCAGTATTTT. As protein: CASSLLQDTDTQYF. The full variable domain, rest sourced from reference TRBV7-7 and TRBJ2-3, is GAGVSQSPRYKVTKRGQDVTLRCDPISSHATLYWYQQALGQGPEFLTYFNYEAQPDKSGLPSDRFSAERPEGSISTLTIQRTEQRDSAMYRCASSLLQDTDTQYFGPGTRLTVL.

The chain combines TRBV2 with TRBJ1-6; TRBD1 might be the D (5 bases). CDR3 length: 14 amino acids. Trimming cost V 8 bases and J 5 bases, with 13 bases left between them. Germline V gene data show CDR1 as SNHLY and CDR2 as FYNNEI. This CDR3 is CASRKQVDNSPLHF. The CDR3 DNA sequence: TGTGCCAGCCGAAAACAGGTTGATAATTCACCCCTCCACTTT.